This TCR beta chain was observed in a study of blood T cells in healthy people across ages. A second PCR of roughly 7 to 11 cycles used a sample-barcoded 5' primer and a J-beta primer mix. A template-switch adaptor that had 12 random nucleotides put a tag on each cDNA molecule. TCRdb fed the 5' RACE reads into MiXCR, producing one record per CDR3 protein. This table holds about 1.4 million distinct CDR3 sequences, 45% to 70% found once. The donors, all healthy, were Caucasians living in Russia, aged roughly 6 to 100. Comment on this clonotype: Its target is not known.

The ends lost 4 bases at V and 3 bases at J; junction bases unmatched: 8. The CDR3 runs to 16 residues. Germline-derived CDR1 and CDR2 are SGDLS and YYNGEE. Whole-study results and caveats: A roughly linear fall in TCR beta diversity per million T cells was seen with increasing age. The study regarded diversity estimates from one million T cells as underestimates.

The rearrangement uses TRBV9 and TRBJ2-5; 11 nucleotides match TRBD2. This sequence was found in a man aged 18-30 years in good health. The sample comprised blood. The CDR3 nucleotides read TGTGCCAGCAGCTCGCGACTAGCGGGGATAGAAGAGACCCAGTACTTC. It is translated as CASSSRLAGIEETQYF.